This T cell receptor (beta chain) was sequenced for a study of T cell responses to AZD1222 COVID-19 vaccine. Concerning this clone: Its antigen is unidentified.

Points from the study as a whole: White British donors predominated, females outnumbered males, and clonal diversity was possibly underestimated.

The repertoire was sequenced with immunoSEQ multiplex PCR; TCRdb's copy has only in-frame clones and lacks some. The sample holds 150,000 to 200,000 clones; 85% to 95% are singletons and the top ten take over 1%. This TCR came from an adult in good health. The sequenced sample was peripheral blood, obtained on day 0 of AZD1222 vaccination.

CDR3 region: CASSSHAAGNTIYF. The CDR3 DNA follows: TGTGCCAGTAGCTCTCATGCCGCTGGAAACACCATATATTTT. The gene calls are TRBV19 and TRBJ1-3; D gene ambiguous. The CDR3 consists of 14 residues. Trimming cost V 6 bases and J 2 bases, with 11 bases left between them. Germline assignment: CDR1 LNHDA and CDR2 SQIVND (reference sequence).